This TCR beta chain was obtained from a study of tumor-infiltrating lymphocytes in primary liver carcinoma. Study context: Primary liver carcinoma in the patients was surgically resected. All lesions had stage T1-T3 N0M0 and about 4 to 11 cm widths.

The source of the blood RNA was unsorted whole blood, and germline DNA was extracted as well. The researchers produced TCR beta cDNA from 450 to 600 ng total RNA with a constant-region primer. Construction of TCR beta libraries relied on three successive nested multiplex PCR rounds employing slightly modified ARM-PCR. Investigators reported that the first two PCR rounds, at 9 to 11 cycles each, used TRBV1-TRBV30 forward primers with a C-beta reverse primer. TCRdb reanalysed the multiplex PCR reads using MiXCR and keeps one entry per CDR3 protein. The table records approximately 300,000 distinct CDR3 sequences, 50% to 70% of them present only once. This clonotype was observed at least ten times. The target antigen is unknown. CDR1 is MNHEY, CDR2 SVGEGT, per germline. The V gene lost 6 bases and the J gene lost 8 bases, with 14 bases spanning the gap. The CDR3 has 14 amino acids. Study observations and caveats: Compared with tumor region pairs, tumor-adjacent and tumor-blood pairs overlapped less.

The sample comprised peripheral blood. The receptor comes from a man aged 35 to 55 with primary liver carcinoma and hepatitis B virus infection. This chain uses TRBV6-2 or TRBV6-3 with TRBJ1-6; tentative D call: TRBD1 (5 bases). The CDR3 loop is CASRPGGSDSPLHF. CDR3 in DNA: TGTGCCAGCAGACCCGGGGGTTCTGATTCACCCCTCCACTTT.